These 16 T cell receptor beta chains were sequenced from one sample in a study of blood T cell repertoires in COVID-19. Some clones are missing from TCRdb's copy, which holds only in-frame ones; the method was immunoSEQ multiplex PCR. Among 380,000 or so clones listed, about 80% were seen once. Sequencing was done on a sample of peripheral blood. The origin of the receptors is a human donor with acute or convalescent COVID-19. The donor label of this sample is uncertain.

The rearrangement uses TRBV18 and TRBJ2-3; TRBD2 agrees at 12 bases. CDR1 is KGHSH and CDR2 is LQKENI in the germline V gene. V shed 3 bases, J shed 4 bases, and the junction held 11 bases outside the gene matches. CDR3 length: 18 residues. CDR3 sequence reads: CASSPVESLAGGSDTQYF. The DNA of the CDR3 is TGTGCCAGCTCACCGGTCGAGAGTCTAGCGGGAGGGTCAGATACGCAGTATTTT. Full variable domain (missing parts from reference TRBV18 and TRBJ2-3): NAGVMQNPRHLVRRRGQEARLRCSPMKGHSHVYWYRQLPEEGLKFMVYLQKENIIDESGMPKERFSAEFPKEGPSILRIQQVVRGDSAAYFCASSPVESLAGGSDTQYFGPGTRLTVL.

V is TRBV28 and J is TRBJ1-6; possible D gene TRBD1, 6 bases. This CDR3 spans 15 amino acids. Germline CDR1 MDHEN, CDR2 SYDVKM. Trimming took 6 bases from V and 3 from J, leaving 12 bases between them. Here the CDR3 DNA reads TGTGCCAGCAGCATGGACAGTATCTATAATTCACCCCTCCACTTT. Translated: CASSMDSIYNSPLHF.

The gene calls are TRBV5-1 and TRBJ2-1, with D unresolved. Germline V gene data show CDR1 as SGHRS and CDR2 as YFSETQ. This CDR3 spans 15 amino acids. V shed 0 bases and J shed 5 bases, with 12 bases lying between them. The CDR3 loop reads CASSLEGGQHNEQFF. In DNA form, the CDR3 reads TGCGCCAGCAGCTTGGAAGGCGGCCAACACAATGAGCAGTTCTTC.

This clone occurred a few times. The rearrangement links TRBV2 to TRBJ1-2, with D perhaps matching TRBD1 (5 bases). The CDR3 covers 14 residues. Trimming took off 1 base at V and 5 bases at J, with 11 bases between the two ends. From germline, CDR1 is SNHLY and CDR2 FYNNEI. The CDR3 region is CASSEGRRGYGYTF. The CDR3 DNA is TGTGCCAGCAGTGAAGGACGGCGGGGGTATGGCTACACCTTC.

In its sample, this clone was seen once. This sequence joins TRBV28 and TRBJ2-7; TRBD2 is a possible D gene (5 bases). Per germline, CDR1 MDHEN and CDR2 SYDVKM. This CDR3 spans 15 amino acids. Trimming took 1 base from V and 5 from J, leaving 15 bases between them. CDR3 sequence: CASSLSEVELDEQYF. CDR3 bases: TGTGCCAGCAGTTTATCGGAGGTTGAGCTAGACGAGCAGTACTTC. Variable domain in full (rest from reference TRBV28 and TRBJ2-7): DVKVTQSSRYLVKRTGEKVFLECVQDMDHENMFWYRQDPGLGLRLIYFSYDVKMKEKGDIPEGYSVSREKKERFSLILESASTNQTSMYLCASSLSEVELDEQYFGPGTRLTVT.

This rearrangement joins TRBV2 to TRBJ1-4; 9 bases are shared with TRBD1. The ends lost 8 bases at V and 7 bases at J; junction bases unmatched: 11. CDR1 is SNHLY and CDR2 is FYNNEI in the germline V gene. The CDR3 is made up of 15 amino acids. DNA of the CDR3: TGTGCCAGCGATGGACAGGGGAAAATTTCTGAAAAACTGTTTTTT. The encoded protein is CASDGQGKISEKLFF.

The V call is TRBV2, the J call TRBJ1-1, with D uncertain. V was cut by 7 bases and J by 4 bases, with 13 bases left in between. The CDR3 contains 13 residues. The germline CDR1 and CDR2 sequences are SNHLY and FYNNEI. The CDR3 DNA reads TGTGCCAGCACCGCCGGGGTCGGCACTGAAGCTTTCTTT. This sequence encodes CASTAGVGTEAFF. The whole variable domain, filled in from reference TRBV2 and TRBJ1-1, reads EPEVTQTPSHQVTQMGQEVILRCVPISNHLYFYWYRQILGQKVEFLVSFYNNEISEKSEIFDDQFSVERPDGSNFTLKIRSTKLEDSAMYFCASTAGVGTEAFFGQGTRLTVV.

This clone was seen a single time. The V call is TRBV14, the J call TRBJ2-1, with 7 bases lining up with TRBD2. The trim removed 4 bases at V and 8 bases at J, leaving 14 bases unmatched. This CDR3 is built from 16 residues. Per the germline V gene, CDR1 is SGHDN and CDR2 is FVKESK. The CDR3 here is CASSRLSSGSADEQFF. For the CDR3, the DNA is TGTGCCAGCAGCCGTCTATCTAGCGGTAGTGCGGATGAGCAGTTCTTC.

The V gene is TRBV7-9, the J gene TRBJ1-5; possible D gene TRBD1, 6 bases. The germline gives CDR1 SEHNR, CDR2 FQNEAQ (reference sequence). There are 18 residues in the CDR3. Trimming pared 0 bases from V and 5 bases from J, leaving 20 bases between. The chain's CDR3 is CASSLAAGDPVSYQPQHF. CDR3 DNA: TGTGCCAGCAGCTTAGCGGCAGGGGATCCCGTGTCCTATCAGCCCCAGCATTTT.

Regarding this clone: Since a much larger clone is just one base distant, this may be a read error. The rearrangement links TRBV7-7 to TRBJ2-1, with TRBD1 as a possible D gene (5 bases). The CDR3 is 14 amino acids. Germline CDR1 is SSHAT and CDR2 is FNYEAQ (reference sequence). The V and J ends lost 1 base and 4 bases respectively, with 8 bases between them. CDR3: CASSLGQGYNEQFF. CDR3 nucleotide sequence: TGTGCCAGCAGCTTAGGTCAGGGATACAATGAGCAGTTCTTC.

The chain is built from TRBV15 and TRBJ2-2, with 9 bases identical to TRBD1. Germline CDR1 LNHNV, CDR2 YYDKDF (reference sequence). V lost 5 bases to trimming and J lost 5 bases; unmatched junction nucleotides: 6. CDR3 length: 15 residues. The CDR3 loop is CATSSGTGRTGELFF. The CDR3 nucleotides read TGTGCCACCAGCTCAGGGACAGGGCGGACCGGGGAGCTGTTTTTT.

The V gene is TRBV12-3 or TRBV12-4, the J gene TRBJ1-2; D remains ambiguous. V dropped 1 base and J dropped 4 bases, with 4 bases sitting between them. This CDR3 region has 12 residues. In nucleotides, the CDR3 is TGTGCCAGCAGTTTAGACAGCTATGGCTACACCTTC. As protein: CASSLDSYGYTF.

This clone appeared a single time. The chain links TRBV3-1 (or the pseudogene TRBV3-2) to TRBJ1-4; 9 bases are shared with TRBD1. V shed 4 bases, J shed 7 bases, and the junction held 4 bases outside the gene matches. The CDR3 covers 14 residues. Germline values: CDR1 LGHDT, CDR2 YNNKEL (reference sequence). The CDR3 region has the DNA TGTGCCAGCAGCCCATACAGGGGGCGTGAAAAACTGTTTTTT. Translation: CASSPYRGREKLFF.

The rearrangement links TRBV4-2 to TRBJ1-2; TRBD1 matches 8 bases. Germline values: CDR1 LGHNA, CDR2 YNFKEQ. V shed 0 bases, J shed 4 bases, and the junction held 10 bases outside the gene matches. The CDR3 is made up of 17 amino acids. CDR3 protein: CASSQDLGQGVIYGYTF. The CDR3 DNA reads as TGTGCCAGCAGCCAAGATCTCGGACAGGGTGTCATCTATGGCTACACCTTC.

The chain is built from TRBV2 and TRBJ2-3; weak D call: TRBD1 (6 bases). From germline, CDR1 is SNHLY and CDR2 FYNNEI. CDR3 length: 16 amino acids. Trimming took 2 bases from V and 0 from J, leaving 12 bases between them. This CDR3 reads CASSEQGTSSTDTQYF. The CDR3 DNA is TGTGCCAGCAGTGAACAGGGGACGTCTAGCACAGATACGCAGTATTTT.

The chain is built from TRBV19 and TRBJ1-2, with TRBD1 matching over 7 bases. Germline V gene lookup returns CDR1 LNHDA and CDR2 SQIVND (reference sequence). This CDR3 contains 12 residues. With V trimmed by 7 bases and J by 4 bases, 3 bases remained unmatched. The CDR3, as DNA: TGTGCCAGTAATGACAGGGCCTATGGCTACACCTTC. As protein: CASNDRAYGYTF.